Listed here are 31 T cell receptor beta chains from one sample, sequenced in a study of blood T cell repertoires in COVID-19. Sequencing used immunoSEQ multiplex PCR; TCRdb keeps in-frame clones, though not all of them. The table records about 180,000 clones, about 88% of them present only once. The sample taken for sequencing was peripheral blood. The receptors originated from a man younger than 30 who had recovered from COVID-19.

This clone has just one count. This chain joins TRBV7-2 and TRBJ1-5; 9 bases line up with TRBD1. The CDR3 has 16 residues. Germline V lookup: CDR1 SGHTA, CDR2 FQGNSA. V gave up 3 bases and J gave up 3 bases; unmatched junction bases: 6. This chain's CDR3 is CASSFSGQGHNQPQHF. As DNA, the CDR3 is TGTGCCAGCAGCTTCTCGGGACAGGGCCACAATCAGCCCCAGCATTTT.

The J gene is TRBJ2-7, the V gene TRBV6-2 or TRBV6-3; tentatively, D is TRBD1 (6 bases). The germline V gene has CDR1 MNHEY and CDR2 SVGEGT. The germline V and J ends were trimmed by 4 bases and 7 bases, with 20 bases remaining between them. The length of the CDR3 is 15 residues. The CDR3: CASSSSGTLAWEQYF. The CDR3 DNA is TGTGCCAGCAGTTCCTCCGGGACATTGGCCTGGGAGCAGTACTTC.

This chain connects TRBV24-1 to TRBJ2-1; no firm D call. The V end lost 9 bases, the J end lost 7 bases, and 12 bases lay between the germline ends. The CDR3 is 12 amino acids. Germline V gene data show CDR1 as KGHDR and CDR2 as SFDVKD. The CDR3 DNA reads as TGTGCCACCTCCGGATCGAGGAATGAGCAGTTCTTC. Encoded protein: CATSGSRNEQFF.

With respect to this clone: An end of the junction differs from the germline gene, which may be a read error. V usage is TRBV5-6 and J usage is TRBJ1-6; 11 nucleotides agree with TRBD1. Germline V gene sequence: CDR1 SGHDT, CDR2 YYEEEE. The CDR3 loop spans 15 amino acids. Here the CDR3 reads CVSSTGDRGVSPLHF. CDR3 nucleotides: TGTGTCAGCAGCACTGGGGACAGGGGGGTTTCACCCCTCCACTTT.

The CDR3 nucleotides read TGTGCCAGCAGCTTAGCGCACGGGATCGGCTACGAGCAGTACTTC. Its translation: CASSLAHGIGYEQYF. This rearrangement joins TRBV7-2 to TRBJ2-7; D might be TRBD2 (5 bases). The CDR3 loop spans 15 amino acids. CDR1 and CDR2 from the germline V gene are SGHTA and FQGNSA. The V end lost 0 bases, the J end lost 3 bases, and 12 bases lay between the germline ends.

This chain joins TRBV27 and TRBJ1-1; D unclear. The V gene's germline CDR1 is MNHEY and CDR2 SMNVEV (reference sequence). V was trimmed by 3 bases and J by 0 bases, leaving 8 bases between them. The CDR3 consists of 14 residues. CDR3 DNA sequence: TGTGCCAGCAGTTTGTTGGCCATGAACACTGAAGCTTTCTTT. This codes for CASSLLAMNTEAFF.

The chain recombines TRBV19 with TRBJ2-2; 10 positions agree with TRBD1. The CDR3 extends over 17 amino acids. Trimming at V came to 3 bases and at J to 2 bases, leaving 6 bases not matched to a gene. Per germline, CDR1 LNHDA and CDR2 SQIVND (reference sequence). CDR3 sequence (DNA): TGTGCCAGTAGTATCCCGGGACAGGGGCCAAACACCGGGGAGCTGTTTTTT. It codes for CASSIPGQGPNTGELFF.

The chain couples TRBV29-1 to TRBJ1-1, with D uncertain. Trimming pared 4 bases from V and 1 base from J, leaving 10 bases between. This CDR3 has 13 residues. Germline values: CDR1 SQVTM, CDR2 ANQGSEA. CDR3 region: CSVGMRKNTEAFF. The CDR3 nucleotides are TGCAGCGTTGGAATGCGAAAGAACACTGAAGCTTTCTTT.

This clone has a count of ten or more. The chain is built from TRBV6-2 or TRBV6-3 and TRBJ1-5; D might be TRBD1 (5 bases). The length of the CDR3 is 14 residues. CDR1 and CDR2 (germline): MNHEY, SVGEGT. Trimming removed 4 bases from V and 5 bases from J, with 12 bases in between. The CDR3, as DNA: TGTGCCAGCAGTTCCTGGGGGGAGGATCAGCCCCAGCATTTT. Its protein product is CASSSWGEDQPQHF.

The DNA of the CDR3 is TGTGCCAGCAGCTTGGAACTAGCGGGAGGCGAGCAGTACTTC. Its protein is CASSLELAGGEQYF. The genes are TRBV5-4 and TRBJ2-7; TRBD2 matches 12 bases. The CDR3 contains 14 residues. With 0 bases clipped from V and 6 bases from J, the junction kept 1 base outside the gene matches. The V gene's germline CDR1 is SGHNT and CDR2 YYREEE (reference sequence).

With regard to this clone: The junction differs from germline at one of its ends, possibly a read error. This chain joins TRBV7-7 and TRBJ2-1, with TRBD2 matching over 12 bases. This CDR3 is 16 amino acids long. Germline CDR1 SSHAT, CDR2 FNYEAQ (reference sequence). The chain's CDR3 is CASSATLTSGSNEQFF. DNA for the CDR3: TGTGCTAGCAGCGCGACTTTGACTAGCGGGAGTAATGAGCAGTTCTTC.

The V and J genes are TRBV28 and TRBJ2-7, with D maybe TRBD2 (5 bases). The CDR3 spans 14 residues. Trimming pared 5 bases from V and 1 base from J, leaving 12 bases between. Looked up from germline, CDR1 is MDHEN and CDR2 is SYDVKM. The DNA for the CDR3 is TGTGCCAGCAGTGATCGGGGTTCTTCCTACGAGCAGTACTTC. It yields the protein CASSDRGSSYEQYF.

This chain links TRBV6-5 with TRBJ2-7, with D perhaps matching TRBD1 (6 bases). The CDR3 loop spans 14 amino acids. CDR1 is MNHEY, CDR2 SVGAGI, per germline. The V and J ends lost 5 bases and 5 bases respectively, with 16 bases between them. The chain's CDR3 is CASSRINRAHEQYF. As DNA, the CDR3 is TGTGCCAGCAGTCGGATTAACAGGGCCCACGAGCAGTACTTC.

The rearrangement uses TRBV30 and TRBJ2-3; a possible D gene is TRBD1 (6 bases). Germline values: CDR1 GTSNPN, CDR2 SVGIG (reference sequence). The CDR3 runs 14 residues. Trimming stripped 4 bases from V and 3 bases from J, with 14 bases between. The CDR3 reads CAWTRDQGTDTQYF. CDR3 nucleotide sequence: TGTGCCTGGACCCGGGATCAGGGGACAGATACGCAGTATTTT.

The chain uses TRBV7-9 and TRBJ1-2, with TRBD1 identical over 9 bases. Germline V CDR1 and CDR2: SEHNR, FQNEAQ (reference sequence). The CDR3 totals 18 residues. J was trimmed by 6 bases and V by 5 bases; bases with no gene match: 19. CDR3 residues: CASSPAIPGQGGRDGYTF. The CDR3 DNA sequence: TGTGCCAGCAGCCCAGCAATCCCGGGACAGGGTGGTCGGGATGGCTACACCTTC. The whole variable domain, remainder taken from reference TRBV7-9 and TRBJ1-2, is DTGVSQNPRHKITKRGQNVTFRCDPISEHNRLYWYRQTLGQGPEFLTYFQNEAQLEKSRLLSDRFSAERPKGSFSTLEIQRTEQGDSAMYLCASSPAIPGQGGRDGYTFGSGTRLTVV.

The V call is TRBV3-1 (or the pseudogene TRBV3-2), the J call TRBJ1-2, with 7 positions matching TRBD1. This CDR3 is 15 amino acids long. Trimming at V came to 0 bases and at J to 5 bases, leaving 6 bases not matched to a gene. Germline-derived CDR1 and CDR2 are LGHDT and YNNKEL (reference sequence). In DNA, the CDR3 is TGTGCCAGCAGCCAAGACGGCGACAGGGTTTATGGCTACACCTTC. It codes for CASSQDGDRVYGYTF.

This rearrangement joins TRBV28 to TRBJ2-5; D is uncertain. Germline values: CDR1 MDHEN, CDR2 SYDVKM. V lost 6 bases to trimming and J lost 5 bases, with 10 bases between them. The CDR3 extends over 12 amino acids. CDR3 sequence: CASRKNSETQYF. As DNA, the CDR3 is TGTGCCAGCAGGAAGAACTCGGAGACCCAGTACTTC.

This clone was recorded once. The chain is built from TRBV11-3 and TRBJ2-2, with 7 bases identical to TRBD1. Germline V gene data show CDR1 as SGHNT and CDR2 as YENEEA. After removal of 5 bases from V and 0 bases from J, the junction contained 3 bases not matched to a gene. This CDR3 has 15 residues. As DNA, the CDR3 is TGTGCCAGCAGCCCGGGACAGACGAACACCGGGGAGCTGTTTTTT. Protein sequence: CASSPGQTNTGELFF.

The chain uses TRBV10-1 and TRBJ2-5; TRBD2 is a possible D gene (5 bases). The CDR3 loop spans 15 amino acids. The germline V and J ends were trimmed by 2 bases and 5 bases, with 15 bases remaining between them. Germline V gene lookup returns CDR1 WNHNN and CDR2 SYGVQD (reference sequence). The CDR3 sequence is CASSERRTGWETQYF. DNA for the CDR3: TGCGCCAGCAGTGAGCGGAGGACCGGCTGGGAGACCCAGTACTTC.

The chain combines TRBV27 with TRBJ1-2; TRBD1 matches at 8 bases. Germline V gene data show CDR1 as MNHEY and CDR2 as SMNVEV (reference sequence). The V and J ends lost 2 bases and 4 bases, in that order; junction bases with no gene match: 6. CDR3 size: 15 residues. CDR3 sequence: CASSLRDRPLYGYTF. DNA of the CDR3: TGTGCCAGCAGTTTAAGGGACAGGCCACTCTATGGCTACACCTTC.

V is TRBV7-6 and J is TRBJ2-1; a possible D gene is TRBD2 (6 bases). V was shortened by 3 bases and J by 3 bases, with 21 bases between the two germline ends. The CDR3 has 18 residues. The germline V gene has CDR1 SGHVS and CDR2 FNYEAQ. The CDR3 nucleotides are TGTGCCAGCAGCTTGGGAGGCACTAGTGGCATATACTACAATGAGCAGTTCTTC. It is translated as CASSLGGTSGIYYNEQFF.

The rearrangement joins TRBV11-3 to TRBJ2-1; the match to TRBD2 covers 9 bases. The trim removed 2 bases at V and 5 bases at J, leaving 10 bases unmatched. The germline V gene has CDR1 SGHNT and CDR2 YENEEA. This CDR3 spans 17 amino acids. CDR3 bases: TGTGCCAGCAGCTTAAGAGGGGGTCTAGCGGGAAACAATGAGCAGTTCTTC. Its translation is CASSLRGGLAGNNEQFF.

The chain has TRBV7-6 and TRBJ2-7, with TRBD2 identical over 7 bases. This CDR3 spans 14 amino acids. CDR1 is SGHVS and CDR2 is FNYEAQ in the germline V gene. V was clipped by 2 bases and J by 2 bases; unmatched bases: 3. The CDR3 DNA is TGTGCCAGCAGCTTATCGGGAGGTACCTACGAGCAGTACTTC. Its translation is CASSLSGGTYEQYF. Full variable domain (missing parts from reference TRBV7-6 and TRBJ2-7): GAGVSQSPRYKVTKRGQDVALRCDPISGHVSLYWYRQALGQGPEFLTYFNYEAQQDKSGLPNDRFSAERPEGSISTLTIQRTEQRDSAMYRCASSLSGGTYEQYFGPGTRLTVT.

The chain links TRBV5-4 to TRBJ2-3, with D tentatively TRBD2 (5 bases). The CDR3 loop spans 16 amino acids. Germline CDR1 is SGHNT and CDR2 is YYREEE (reference sequence). Trimming pared 0 bases from V and 1 base from J, leaving 12 bases between. CDR3 residues: CASSLGGPIGTDTQYF. The CDR3 DNA reads TGTGCCAGCAGCTTGGGAGGGCCTATAGGCACAGATACGCAGTATTTT.

The rearrangement uses TRBV28 and TRBJ2-2; tentative D call: TRBD2 (5 bases). Trimming removed 5 bases from V and 7 bases from J, with 17 bases in between. The CDR3 sequence is 15 residues long. Germline CDR1 MDHEN, CDR2 SYDVKM. The CDR3 here is CASSREWATGGELFF. The CDR3 nucleotides are TGTGCCAGCAGTCGGGAATGGGCGACTGGCGGGGAGCTGTTTTTT.

This chain links TRBV11-2 with TRBJ1-1; D is uncertain. The CDR3 sequence is 11 residues long. Germline V gives CDR1 SGHAT, CDR2 FQNNGV. The V end lost 5 bases, the J end lost 5 bases, and 6 bases lay between the germline ends. CDR3 DNA: TGTGCCAGCAGCCGGGTTACTGAAGCTTTCTTT. It codes for CASSRVTEAFF.

Concerning this clone itself: The identical CDR3 is also encoded by other nucleotide sequences in the sample. The chain uses TRBV27 and TRBJ2-3, with 8 bases that match TRBD2. V lost 5 bases and J lost 2; bases outside the gene matches: 6. The CDR3 runs to 15 residues. Germline loops: CDR1 MNHEY, CDR2 SMNVEV (reference sequence). The CDR3 region is CASSLSGGLTDTQYF. The DNA for the CDR3 is TGTGCCAGCAGTCTAAGCGGGGGACTCACAGATACGCAGTATTTT.

The chain links TRBV5-1 to TRBJ2-3; 12 bases fit TRBD2. The germline gives CDR1 SGHRS, CDR2 YFSETQ. After removal of 4 bases from V and 2 bases from J, the junction contained 8 bases not matched to a gene. The CDR3 has 17 residues. This chain's CDR3 is CASSVPGLAGDTDTQYF. In DNA, the CDR3 is TGCGCCAGCAGCGTGCCGGGACTAGCGGGTGACACAGATACGCAGTATTTT.

This clone was recorded only once. The CDR3 DNA sequence: TGTGCCAGCAGTTCCGGGACAGGGATGAAGAGCTCTGAAGCTTTCTTT. Its protein is CASSSGTGMKSSEAFF. The rearrangement joins TRBV27 to TRBJ1-1; TRBD1 matches at 9 bases. Germline-derived CDR1 and CDR2 are MNHEY and SMNVEV (reference sequence). The CDR3 has 16 residues. The ends lost 4 bases at V and 6 bases at J; junction bases unmatched: 12.

The chain carries TRBV7-9 and TRBJ1-1; 8 bases align to TRBD1. V shed 5 bases and J 7 bases; nucleotides not matched to a gene: 6. The germline V gene has CDR1 SEHNR and CDR2 FQNEAQ (reference sequence). This CDR3 has 13 residues. The chain's CDR3 is CASSPSDRDEAFF. CDR3 bases: TGTGCCAGCAGCCCCTCGGACAGGGATGAAGCTTTCTTT. Using reference TRBV7-9 and TRBJ1-1 for the parts outside the CDR3, the full variable domain is DTGVSQNPRHKITKRGQNVTFRCDPISEHNRLYWYRQTLGQGPEFLTYFQNEAQLEKSRLLSDRFSAERPKGSFSTLEIQRTEQGDSAMYLCASSPSDRDEAFFGQGTRLTVV.

The genes are TRBV30 and TRBJ1-6; perhaps TRBD1 as D (6 bases). From germline, CDR1 is GTSNPN and CDR2 SVGIG (reference sequence). The germline V and J ends were trimmed by 0 bases and 6 bases, with 6 bases remaining between them. This CDR3 spans 13 amino acids. The CDR3, as DNA: TGTGCCTGGAGTGTAGGGGGTAATTCACCCCTCCACTTT. It yields the protein CAWSVGGNSPLHF.